Presented here are 4 T cell receptor beta chains from one specimen sequenced in a study of blood T cell repertoires in COVID-19. Only in-frame clones appear in the TCRdb table, and some are missing; sequencing was by immunoSEQ multiplex PCR. The data contain tens of thousands of clones, roughly nine tenths of them singletons. Source material: peripheral blood. The receptors here all came from a human donor in a cohort sampled during active COVID-19.

The chain is built from TRBV10-3 and TRBJ2-5; 7 bases agree with TRBD2. The V and J ends lost 10 bases and 4 bases, in that order; junction bases with no gene match: 9. Germline CDR1 is ENHRY and CDR2 is SYGVKD. The CDR3 runs 13 residues. Written as DNA, the CDR3 is TGTGCCACATCCGGCGCGGGAGTAGAGACCCAGTACTTC. Protein: CATSGAGVETQYF.

The rearrangement uses TRBV7-9 and TRBJ1-2; 7 positions agree with TRBD1. This CDR3 comprises 12 residues. V shed 5 bases and J 7 bases; nucleotides not matched to a gene: 4. Germline V lookup: CDR1 SEHNR, CDR2 FQNEAQ (reference sequence). CDR3 loop: CASSEDRAGYTF. The CDR3 bases are TGTGCCAGCAGCGAAGACAGGGCTGGCTACACCTTC.

The chain is built from TRBV24-1 and TRBJ2-5; 8 bases align to TRBD2. Germline CDR1 reads KGHDR; CDR2 reads SFDVKD. This CDR3 has 13 residues. Trimming cost V 5 bases and J 4 bases; bases outside gene matches: 2. CDR3 in DNA: TGTGCCACCAGTGCTCTAGCGGGAGAGACCCAGTACTTC. It codes for CATSALAGETQYF.

On this clone itself: The same CDR3 arises from other DNA sequences in this sample as well. This chain uses TRBV27 with TRBJ2-1; 10 bases line up with TRBD2. The CDR3 is 15 amino acids. Germline-derived CDR1 and CDR2 are MNHEY and SMNVEV (reference sequence). J gave up 6 bases and V 5 bases, and 7 bases lay outside the gene matches. The CDR3 DNA sequence: TGTGCCAGCAGTCTCTTAGCGGGAGGCGGCAATGAGCAGTTCTTC. Its protein product is CASSLLAGGGNEQFF.